This is a list of T cell receptor beta chains from one sample in a study of shared clonotypes between healthy human individuals. TCRdb's copy holds only in-frame clones and misses some; the assay was immunoSEQ multiplex PCR. The top ten clones hold approximately 1.5% of a sample with about 1 million clones, 65% to 75% of them seen once. Sequences were obtained from memory CD4+ T cells sorted from blood. All receptors come from a man younger than 35 in good health. Each CDR3 is given with its conserved first and last residue. Each record gives: V gene, J gene, clone size, D gene, CDR3 DNA, CDR3 protein. D genes are given only for firm matches. Clone size appears in some rows only: once, few, many, or a class for an expanded clone.

>TRBV7-2|TRBJ1-2|-|TRBD1
TGTGCCAGCAGCCGGACAGGCTATGGCTACACCTTC
CASSRTGYGYTF
>TRBV10-3|TRBJ1-5|-|TRBD1
TGTGCCATCAGTGAGTCCGGGACAGGGGTCAATCAGCCCCAGCATTTT
CAISESGTGVNQPQHF
>TRBV30|TRBJ2-7|few|TRBD1
TGTGCCTGGAGTTTCCTTGGGACCGGGACAGACTCCTTACTACCCTACGAGCAGTACTTC
CAWSFLGTGTDSLLPYEQYF
>TRBV6-1|TRBJ2-5|-|-
TGTGCCAGCAGTGATTCAGGGAGATGGAGAGAGACCCAGTACTTC
CASSDSGRWRETQYF
>TRBV9|TRBJ2-7|-|TRBD2
TGTGCCAGCAGCCCTCAGACTAGCGGGAGGGTGGGATCCTACGAGCAGTACTTC
CASSPQTSGRVGSYEQYF
>TRBV7-2|TRBJ1-1|-|-
TGTGCCAGCAGCTCAGGACGGCTCACTGAAGCTTTCTTT
CASSSGRLTEAFF
>TRBV2|TRBJ2-6|-|-
TGTGCCAGCAGCCCCACAGGGTTCCTCTCTGGGGCCAACGTCCTGACTTTC
CASSPTGFLSGANVLTF
>TRBV7-2|TRBJ1-4|-|-
TGCGCCAGCAGCTTCGTTGTAAATGAAAAACTGTTTTTT
CASSFVVNEKLFF
>TRBV29-1|TRBJ2-3|-|-
TGCAGCGTTCGGGGCCAGGGGCAGAACACAGATACGCAGTATTTT
CSVRGQGQNTDTQYF
>TRBV4-3|TRBJ1-6|-|-
TGCGCCAGCAGCCAAGAAATTTTCGGGGGCCAAGTGTATTCACCCCTCCACTTT
CASSQEIFGGQVYSPLHF
>TRBV27|TRBJ2-5|many|TRBD2
TGTGCCAGCAGCCCGACTAGCGGGGACTTTGGGACCCAGTACTTC
CASSPTSGDFGTQYF
>TRBV11-2|TRBJ1-1|-|-
TGTGCCAGCAGCGCGGACCCCGGGAACACTGAAGCTTTCTTT
CASSADPGNTEAFF
>TRBV5-1|TRBJ1-6|few|-
TGCGCCAGCAGCGCCAACAGGGAGGCCCGGGAGGAGGCCCTCCACTTT
CASSANREAREEALHF
>TRBV18|TRBJ2-5|-|-
TGTGCCAGCCGCTCCCCAAACCGCCAGGAGACCCAGTACTTC
CASRSPNRQETQYF
>TRBV7-3|TRBJ2-3|-|TRBD2
TGTGCCAGCAGCTTAGCGGGAGTCGGGGCAGATACGCAGTATTTT
CASSLAGVGADTQYF
>TRBV10-3|TRBJ1-2|-|TRBD1
TGTGCCATCGGGGGACAGGGTACTAACTATGGCTACACCTTC
CAIGGQGTNYGYTF
>TRBV7-2|TRBJ1-2|-|-
TGTGCCAGCAGCTTAGCGTGGGCAGGGCGCGGCTACACCTTC
CASSLAWAGRGYTF
>TRBV4-1|TRBJ2-7|-|-
TGCGCCAGCAGCCAAGGAGAGTCGGAAACCTACGAGCAGTACTTC
CASSQGESETYEQYF
>TRBV30|TRBJ2-7|-|-
TGTGCCTGGAACCTAGGAGACGGGCCCTACGAGCAGTACTTC
CAWNLGDGPYEQYF
>TRBV19|TRBJ1-2|-|-
TGTGCCAGTAGTATATCTACAGAAGCTAACTATGGCTACACCTTC
CASSISTEANYGYTF
>TRBV5-6|TRBJ1-5|-|-
TGTGCCAGCAGCTTAAGTTTAGGGCCGGGGTTCAATCAGCCCCAGCATTTT
CASSLSLGPGFNQPQHF
>TRBV5-7|TRBJ1-5|-|-
TGTGCCAGCAGCGACGAAGTAGGGACAAATAGCAATCAGCCCCAGCATTTT
CASSDEVGTNSNQPQHF
>TRBV15|TRBJ1-2|-|-
TGTGCCACCAGCAGAGGGTGGGGCAGCTATGGCTACACCTTC
CATSRGWGSYGYTF
>TRBV7-9|TRBJ1-3|-|-
TGTGCCAGCAGCTCCAGGGTGCAAGGAAACACCATATATTTT
CASSSRVQGNTIYF
>TRBV5-6|TRBJ1-5|-|-
TGTGCCAGCGCGGCAGGGGAGGACCAGCCCCAGCATTTT
CASAAGEDQPQHF
>TRBV6-1|TRBJ2-7|-|-
TGTGCCAGCAGTGAACAGCAGACCGAGCAGTACTTC
CASSEQQTEQYF
>TRBV30|TRBJ2-6|-|-
TGTGCCTGGACCGCAATCTCTGGGGCCAACGTCCTGACTTTC
CAWTAISGANVLTF
>TRBV5-1|TRBJ2-7|-|TRBD1
TGCGCCAGCAGCTTGGCCGGGACAGGGGCACGCGAGCAGTACTTC
CASSLAGTGAREQYF
>TRBV5-6|TRBJ1-2|once|-
TGTGCCAGCAGCCCGGAGGGACCGAGATATGGCTACACCTTC
CASSPEGPRYGYTF
>TRBV5-1|TRBJ2-7|-|-
TGCGCCAGCAGCTCCCGGACAGCCACCGAGCAGTACTTC
CASSSRTATEQYF
>TRBV7-6|TRBJ2-7|-|-
TGTGCCAGCAGCTTAGCCCAAGGGGGGCGCGAGCAGTACTTC
CASSLAQGGREQYF
>TRBV5-6|TRBJ2-1|-|-
TGTGCCAGCAGCTTGGAGGGCAGCCCATACAATGAGCAGTTCTTC
CASSLEGSPYNEQFF
>TRBV7-3|TRBJ2-1|-|TRBD2
TGTGCCAGCAGCTTAAAAGCGGGGGAGAACAATGAGCAGTTCTTC
CASSLKAGENNEQFF
>TRBV6-1|TRBJ2-2|few|TRBD1
TGTGTGACGGGCCTGGGACAGGGAGAGGTCGGGGAGCTGTTTTTT
CVTGLGQGEVGELFF
>TRBV6-1|TRBJ1-2|-|-
TGTGCCAGCAGTGACCGAGGGGAGGCAAACTATGGCTACACCTTC
CASSDRGEANYGYTF
>TRBV2|TRBJ1-5|-|-
TGTGCCAGCAGCCCAGGACAGAACAATCAGCCCCAGCATTTT
CASSPGQNNQPQHF
>TRBV6-6|TRBJ2-7|many|TRBD1
TGTGCCAGCAGCGACAGGGACCACTCCTACGAGCAGTACTTC
CASSDRDHSYEQYF
>TRBV7-2|TRBJ2-2|-|-
TGTGCCAGCAGCCGCGGCAGGGGGAACACCGGGGAGCTGTTTTTT
CASSRGRGNTGELFF
>TRBV6-5|TRBJ2-7|many|-
TGTGCCAGCATTGGGGACTCCTACGAGCAGTACTTC
CASIGDSYEQYF
>TRBV18|TRBJ2-1|-|TRBD1
TGTGCCAGCTCTCCCGAGACAGGGATTTACAATGAGCAGTTCTTC
CASSPETGIYNEQFF